What follows is one TCR beta chain and its context. Assay: immunoSEQ multiplex PCR; the TCRdb copy retains only in-frame clones and omits some. Here the sample spans 100,000 to 150,000 clones, 92% being singletons. The CDR3 runs 13 residues. V dropped 10 bases and J dropped 0; count of bases not matched to a gene: 2. Germline assignment: CDR1 MNHEY and CDR2 SMNVEV (reference sequence). The record originates from a study of control samples from healthy donors and cancer patients. The receptor comes from a woman aged 45-65 years in good health. The chain links TRBV27 to TRBJ1-1, with 10 bases matching TRBD1. Sequencing input: blood. The CDR3 sequence: CATGQGMNTEAFF. Written as DNA, the CDR3 is TGTGCCACGGGACAGGGGATGAACACTGAAGCTTTCTTT.